This T cell receptor (beta chain) was identified in a study of T cells after yellow fever vaccination. TCRdb reprocessed the 5' RACE reads with MiXCR, giving one entry per CDR3 protein. Here the sample spans 250,000 to 300,000 distinct CDR3 sequences, roughly 5.2% being singletons. The CDR3 consists of 14 residues. Trimming stripped 3 bases from V and 7 bases from J, with 12 bases between. This clonotype was picked up a small number of times. Its antigen is still unknown. General observations from the study: Most primary-vaccination clones recurred post-booster (around 95% CD4, around 86% CD8). Repertoires obtained by FACS sorting could include abundant clonotypes that entered as contaminants from the bulk population. It was a weaker secondary response, yet one that peaked faster, at day 5 versus 15.

This clonotype was sampled from a man between 18 and 29 years old who received the YFV17D yellow fever vaccine. The specimen was CD4+ T cells sorted from PBMCs, collected on the day of the yellow fever booster vaccination. V usage is TRBV12-3 or TRBV12-4 and J usage is TRBJ2-2; D is undetermined. The chain's CDR3 is CASSFHQTSGELFF. CDR3 DNA sequence: TGTGCCAGCAGTTTTCACCAGACCAGCGGGGAGCTGTTTTTT.